One and the same sample provided the 30 T cell receptor beta chains below, sequenced in a study of cytomegalovirus exposure and HLA in healthy donors. Primers included in the PCR were 60 Vbeta and 13 Jbeta primers. Sequencing was performed with immunoSEQ multiplex PCR; in TCRdb, only in-frame clones are kept and a portion is missing. The table includes under 200,000 clones, about 80% detected once. The sequenced material came from PBMCs. These receptor sequences come from a woman between 40 and 50 years old in good health and CMV-seronegative.

The chain combines TRBV5-1 with TRBJ1-3, with D perhaps TRBD1 (5 bases). This CDR3 is built from 14 residues. V shed 2 bases and J shed 3 bases, with 9 bases lying between them. Germline V CDR1 and CDR2: SGHRS, YFSETQ. CDR3 amino acids: CASSLGEGGNTIYF. The CDR3 DNA reads TGCGCCAGCAGCTTAGGGGAAGGTGGAAACACCATATATTTT.

CDR3: CATGGSSSTDTQYF. In nucleotides, the CDR3 is TGTGCCACCGGCGGGTCCTCTAGCACAGATACGCAGTATTTT. The gene calls are TRBV10-3 and TRBJ2-3; possible D gene TRBD2, 5 bases. CDR3 length equals 14 residues. Trimming removed 10 bases from V and 0 bases from J, with 14 bases in between. Germline V gene data show CDR1 as ENHRY and CDR2 as SYGVKD.

In this sample, this clone turned up once. The rearrangement uses TRBV2 and TRBJ1-1; 8 bases are a match to TRBD1. Looked up from germline, CDR1 is SNHLY and CDR2 is FYNNEI. Losses at the gene ends were 6 bases for V and 5 bases for J; bases not matched to a gene: 8. The CDR3 has 14 residues. This CDR3 is CASSLRGRETEAFF. CDR3 sequence (DNA): TGTGCCAGCAGCCTCAGGGGGCGGGAGACTGAAGCTTTCTTT.

This chain links TRBV6-6 with TRBJ2-7, with 9 nucleotides matching TRBD1. The CDR3 covers 14 residues. Trimming cost V 4 bases and J 5 bases; bases outside gene matches: 6. From germline, CDR1 is MNHNY and CDR2 SVGAGI (reference sequence). CDR3 loop: CASSLYRGRDEQYF. The CDR3, as DNA: TGTGCCAGCAGTTTATACAGGGGGCGGGACGAGCAGTACTTC.

The chain recombines TRBV19 with TRBJ1-5; D possibly corresponds to TRBD1 (5 bases). CDR3 length equals 16 residues. The germline V gene encodes CDR1 LNHDA and CDR2 SQIVND (reference sequence). V was pared by 7 bases and J by 4 bases, with 20 bases between. As DNA, the CDR3 is TGTGCCAGTATACTCGTGGGAGGGGCCGTTAATCAGCCCCAGCATTTT. Protein product: CASILVGGAVNQPQHF.

V and J are TRBV13 and TRBJ1-4, with D perhaps matching TRBD1 (5 bases). This CDR3 is built from 15 residues. Trimming removed 5 bases from V and 5 bases from J, with 15 bases in between. Germline V CDR1 and CDR2: PRHDT, FYEKMQ (reference sequence). DNA for the CDR3: TGTGCCAGCAGCGATGCGGGACCGAGGAATGAAAAACTGTTTTTT. It specifies CASSDAGPRNEKLFF.

This chain links TRBV7-2 with TRBJ1-5; 12 nucleotides align to TRBD1. The ends lost 4 bases at V and 3 bases at J; junction bases unmatched: 7. Per germline, CDR1 SGHTA and CDR2 FQGNSA. This CDR3 has 17 residues. The CDR3 region is CASSSGTGGSVNQPQHF. The CDR3 nucleotides read TGTGCCAGCAGCTCCGGGACAGGGGGCTCGGTCAATCAGCCCCAGCATTTT.

This clone was recorded a few times. CDR3 amino acids: CASRLIAGQNNEQFF. In nucleotides, the CDR3 is TGTGCCAGCAGATTGATAGCGGGACAAAACAATGAGCAGTTCTTC. The chain uses TRBV7-3 and TRBJ2-1; 8 positions match TRBD2. V shed 6 bases and J 5 bases; nucleotides not matched to a gene: 9. CDR1 is SGHTA, CDR2 FQGTGA, per germline. The CDR3 runs to 15 residues.

V is TRBV6-5 and J is TRBJ2-5, with 7 bases lining up with TRBD1. From germline, CDR1 is MNHEY and CDR2 SVGAGI. This CDR3 region has 15 residues. The V segment lost 4 bases and the J segment 5 bases; nucleotides outside the gene matches: 10. The CDR3 protein is CASSSPQGERETQYF. CDR3 in DNA: TGTGCCAGCAGTTCCCCGCAGGGGGAGAGGGAGACCCAGTACTTC.

This chain joins TRBV12-5 and TRBJ2-1; 8 bases are a match to TRBD1. Germline CDR1 reads LGHNT; CDR2 reads FRNRAP. The trim removed 4 bases at V and 6 bases at J, leaving 11 bases unmatched. CDR3 length: 16 amino acids. The CDR3 spells CASGSLTGVTFNEQFF. The CDR3 nucleotides are TGTGCTAGTGGTTCCCTGACAGGGGTAACCTTCAATGAGCAGTTCTTC.

This clone came up a few times. The V call is TRBV29-1, the J call TRBJ1-2; 10 bases are shared with TRBD1. Germline CDR1 reads SQVTM; CDR2 reads ANQGSEA. This CDR3 is 15 amino acids long. V shed 0 bases, J shed 5 bases, and the junction held 6 bases outside the gene matches. CDR3 sequence reads: CSVEDIGTGEYGYTF. CDR3 bases: TGCAGCGTTGAAGATATCGGGACAGGGGAGTATGGCTACACCTTC.

In its sample, this clone was seen once. The CDR3 DNA reads as TGTGCCAGCGAAATAAACCGGGACAGGGGCTATGGCTACACCTTC. This gives the protein CASEINRDRGYGYTF. The chain links TRBV28 to TRBJ1-2; 10 bases match TRBD1. The V gene end was trimmed by 8 bases and the J gene end by 4 bases; junction bases not matched to a gene: 10. Germline CDR1 reads MDHEN; CDR2 reads SYDVKM. The CDR3 runs to 15 residues.

In this sample, this clone turned up once. The chain uses TRBV10-3 and TRBJ2-1; 7 nucleotides match TRBD1. The CDR3 is 15 residues long. The germline CDR1 and CDR2 sequences are ENHRY and SYGVKD. Trimming at V came to 2 bases and at J to 8 bases, leaving 9 bases not matched to a gene. For the CDR3, the DNA is TGTGCCATCAGTGAGCGGACAGGTCTCGGGGATGAGCAGTTCTTC. Protein sequence: CAISERTGLGDEQFF.

With respect to this clone: At one end, the junction sequence differs from germline, possibly due to a read error. The chain couples TRBV7-7 to TRBJ2-5, with 9 bases aligning to TRBD1. Germline V gene lookup returns CDR1 SSHAT and CDR2 FNYEAQ (reference sequence). The CDR3 is 16 amino acids. In DNA, the CDR3 is TGTGCTAGCAGCCACGAGACAGGGGGAGGCCAAGAGACCCAGTACTTC. Translating gives CASSHETGGGQETQYF.

In the case of this clone: Different DNA sequences within this sample yield the same CDR3. CDR3 loop: CASRPSGPRSYEQYF. CDR3 nucleotides: TGTGCCAGCAGGCCTAGCGGGCCGCGCTCCTACGAGCAGTACTTC. The chain recombines TRBV28 with TRBJ2-7; 8 positions agree with TRBD2. Looked up from germline, CDR1 is MDHEN and CDR2 is SYDVKM. Losses at the gene ends were 6 bases for V and 0 bases for J; bases not matched to a gene: 7. The CDR3 covers 15 residues.

A note on this clone: A junction end diverges from the germline sequence, so it may reflect a read error. The chain joins TRBV7-7 to TRBJ2-2, with TRBD1 matching 7 bases. Germline CDR1 reads SSHAT; CDR2 reads FNYEAQ (reference sequence). This CDR3 comprises 16 residues. This CDR3 reads CASSLAGTANTGELFF. CDR3 in DNA: TGTGCTAGCAGCTTAGCCGGGACAGCTAACACCGGGGAGCTGTTTTTT.

The chain is built from TRBV27 and TRBJ2-5; TRBD1 agrees at 11 bases. Germline loops: CDR1 MNHEY, CDR2 SMNVEV (reference sequence). CDR3 length equals 15 residues. V was pared by 5 bases and J by 5 bases, with 7 bases of the junction left unmatched. The CDR3 bases are TGTGCCAGCAGTACCCGGGACAGGGGGTTGGAGACCCAGTACTTC. This gives the protein CASSTRDRGLETQYF.

A remark on this clone: One end of the junction is discordant with germline, which a read error may explain. The chain employs TRBV6-1 and TRBJ1-3, with 7 bases fitting TRBD1. The CDR3 is 15 residues long. Germline-derived CDR1 and CDR2 are MNHNS and SASEGT. This CDR3 is CASNVRQGFGNAIYF. Written as DNA, the CDR3 is TGTGCCAGCAACGTTAGACAGGGATTTGGAAACGCCATATATTTT.

The chain joins TRBV10-3 to TRBJ2-7; D may be TRBD2 (5 bases). CDR1 is ENHRY and CDR2 is SYGVKD in the germline V gene. There are 15 residues in the CDR3. V was clipped by 0 bases and J by 0 bases, with 9 bases between them. The CDR3 spells CAISESRASSYEQYF. For the CDR3, the DNA is TGTGCCATCAGTGAGTCGCGGGCGAGCTCCTACGAGCAGTACTTC.

This chain connects TRBV7-8 to TRBJ2-1, with no clear D. V was shortened by 8 bases and J by 8 bases, with 22 bases between the two germline ends. The germline V gene has CDR1 SGHVS and CDR2 FQNEAQ. This CDR3 comprises 15 residues. The CDR3 loop reads CASHSGGSNSHEQFF. The CDR3 coding sequence is TGTGCCAGCCACTCGGGTGGTAGCAACTCGCATGAGCAGTTCTTC.

The rearrangement joins TRBV2 to TRBJ1-1; the D gene is possibly TRBD1 (5 bases). Germline V gives CDR1 SNHLY, CDR2 FYNNEI. Trimming left V 6 bases short and J 8 bases short, with 19 bases between. This CDR3 contains 14 residues. The CDR3 coding sequence is TGTGCCAGCAGAGAGACAGCGGGACTTTTGGAAGCTTTCTTT. It encodes CASRETAGLLEAFF.

The chain uses TRBV6-5 and TRBJ1-5, with unresolved D. Germline V gene data show CDR1 as MNHEY and CDR2 as SVGAGI. Trimming stripped 4 bases from V and 4 bases from J, with 8 bases between. This CDR3 region has 13 residues. CDR3 sequence (DNA): TGTGCCAGCAGTTGGACTTGGAATCAGCCCCAGCATTTT. This codes for CASSWTWNQPQHF.

V is TRBV5-5 and J is TRBJ2-3; tentatively, D is TRBD2 (6 bases). Germline V gene sequence: CDR1 SGHKS, CDR2 YYEKEE (reference sequence). Trimming removed 5 bases from V and 6 bases from J, with 16 bases in between. CDR3 size: 14 residues. CDR3 nucleotides: TGTGCCAGCAGTACCGGGGGTTGGTTGGATACGCAGTATTTT. Its protein is CASSTGGWLDTQYF.

With regard to this clone: The junction does not match germline at one end; this may be a read error. The chain combines TRBV29-1 with TRBJ1-2; D perhaps matches TRBD1 (5 bases). Germline CDR1 is SQVTM and CDR2 is ANQGSEA. The CDR3 consists of 12 residues. The CDR3 region is CSVGEGRTGYPF. In DNA, the CDR3 is TGCAGCGTTGGTGAGGGGAGGACTGGCTACCCCTTC.

V is TRBV28 and J is TRBJ2-5; TRBD1 aligns across 9 bases. CDR1 and CDR2 (germline): MDHEN, SYDVKM. The CDR3 contains 16 residues. Trimming removed 5 bases from V and 2 bases from J; junction bases left unmatched: 9. The CDR3 is CASSLGTGTVQETQYF. The CDR3 region has the DNA TGTGCCAGCAGTCTAGGGACAGGGACAGTGCAAGAGACCCAGTACTTC.

Here the CDR3 reads CALRWTGPYEQYF. For the CDR3, the DNA is TGTGCCTTGAGATGGACAGGGCCCTACGAGCAGTACTTC. The chain couples TRBV30 to TRBJ2-7, with TRBD1 matching over 8 bases. Germline V gene data show CDR1 as GTSNPN and CDR2 as SVGIG (reference sequence). The CDR3 contains 13 residues. V lost 7 bases, J lost 2 bases, and 7 bases stayed unmatched.

The rearrangement uses TRBV5-1 and TRBJ2-1; D not resolved. This CDR3 region has 14 residues. V was clipped by 0 bases and J by 5 bases, with 9 bases between them. Per germline, CDR1 SGHRS and CDR2 YFSETQ. CDR3 loop: CASSLDNLNNEQFF. CDR3 nucleotides: TGCGCCAGCAGCTTGGACAATTTGAACAATGAGCAGTTCTTC.

The chain couples TRBV10-1 to TRBJ2-2, with D possibly being TRBD2 (5 bases). The CDR3 extends over 16 amino acids. Trimming took 5 bases from V and 0 from J, leaving 13 bases between them. Germline assignment: CDR1 WNHNN and CDR2 SYGVQD (reference sequence). The CDR3 spells CASSLDGGSNTGELFF. The CDR3 DNA is TGCGCCAGCAGTCTGGACGGCGGGTCGAACACCGGGGAGCTGTTTTTT.

DNA for the CDR3: TGTGCCAGCAGTTTAGGCCCGGGGTACCCAAGAGCCGGGGAGCTGTTTTTT. As protein: CASSLGPGYPRAGELFF. The V call is TRBV27, the J call TRBJ2-2; D perhaps matches TRBD2 (5 bases). Deletions cut 2 bases from V and 6 bases from J, with 19 bases between. This CDR3 comprises 17 residues. CDR1 is MNHEY and CDR2 is SMNVEV in the germline V gene (reference sequence).

This clone was seen just once. This chain uses TRBV11-3 with TRBJ2-7; 7 bases agree with TRBD1. The junction had 0 bases not matched to a gene; V was cut back by 1 base and J by 6 bases. This CDR3 has 12 residues. The germline gives CDR1 SGHNT, CDR2 YENEEA. CDR3 in amino acids: CASSLGQGEQYF. CDR3 in DNA: TGTGCCAGCAGCTTAGGACAGGGCGAGCAGTACTTC.